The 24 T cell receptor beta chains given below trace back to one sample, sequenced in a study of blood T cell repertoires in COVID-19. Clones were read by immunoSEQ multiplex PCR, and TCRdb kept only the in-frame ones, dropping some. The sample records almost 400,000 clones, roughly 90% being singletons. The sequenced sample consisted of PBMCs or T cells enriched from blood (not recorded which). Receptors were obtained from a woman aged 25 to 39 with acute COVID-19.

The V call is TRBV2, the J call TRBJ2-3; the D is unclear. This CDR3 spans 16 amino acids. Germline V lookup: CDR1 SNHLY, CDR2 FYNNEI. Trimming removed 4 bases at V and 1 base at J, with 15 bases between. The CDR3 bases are TGTGCCAGCAGTGTATCGGCGGCGAAAGGCACAGATACGCAGTATTTT. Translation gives CASSVSAAKGTDTQYF.

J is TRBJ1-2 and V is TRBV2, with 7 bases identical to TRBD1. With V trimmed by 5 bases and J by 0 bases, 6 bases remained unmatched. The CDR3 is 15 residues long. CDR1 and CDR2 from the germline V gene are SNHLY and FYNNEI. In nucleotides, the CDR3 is TGTGCCAGCAGTTCCGGGACAGCATCTAACTATGGCTACACCTTC. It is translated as CASSSGTASNYGYTF.

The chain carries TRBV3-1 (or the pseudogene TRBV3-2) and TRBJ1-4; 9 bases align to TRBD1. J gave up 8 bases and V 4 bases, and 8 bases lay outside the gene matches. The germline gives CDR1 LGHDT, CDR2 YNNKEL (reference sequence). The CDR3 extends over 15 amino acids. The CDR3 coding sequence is TGTGCCAGCAGCCGTACAGGGGGCCGGGAAGAAAAACTGTTTTTT. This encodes CASSRTGGREEKLFF.

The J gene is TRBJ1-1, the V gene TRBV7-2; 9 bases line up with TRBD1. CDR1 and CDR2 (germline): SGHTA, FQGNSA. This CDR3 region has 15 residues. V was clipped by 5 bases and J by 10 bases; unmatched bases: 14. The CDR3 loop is CASSASPGTGFGAFF. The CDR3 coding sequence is TGTGCCAGCAGCGCAAGTCCCGGGACAGGGTTCGGAGCTTTCTTT. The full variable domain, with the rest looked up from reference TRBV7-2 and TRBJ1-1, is GAGVSQSPSNKVTEKGKDVELRCDPISGHTALYWYRQSLGQGLEFLIYFQGNSAPDKSGLPSDRFSAERTGGSVSTLTIQRTQQEDSAVYLCASSASPGTGFGAFFGQGTRLTVV.

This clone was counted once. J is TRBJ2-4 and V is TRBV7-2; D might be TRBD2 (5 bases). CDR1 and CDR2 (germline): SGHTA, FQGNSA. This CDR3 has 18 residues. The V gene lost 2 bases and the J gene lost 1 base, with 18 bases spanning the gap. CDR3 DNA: TGTGCCAGCAGCTTAACCCGTAGGGAGCATGGGGCCAAAAACATTCAGTACTTC. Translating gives CASSLTRREHGAKNIQYF. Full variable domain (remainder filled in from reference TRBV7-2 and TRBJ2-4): GAGVSQSPSNKVTEKGKDVELRCDPISGHTALYWYRQSLGQGLEFLIYFQGNSAPDKSGLPSDRFSAERTGGSVSTLTIQRTQQEDSAVYLCASSLTRREHGAKNIQYFGAGTRLSVL.

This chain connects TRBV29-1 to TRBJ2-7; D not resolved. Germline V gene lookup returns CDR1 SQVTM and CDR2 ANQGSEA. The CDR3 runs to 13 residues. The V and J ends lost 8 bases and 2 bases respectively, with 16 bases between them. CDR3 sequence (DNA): TGCAGCTCGAAAGAGGCAGCTACCTACGAGCAGTACTTC. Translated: CSSKEAATYEQYF.

CDR3 sequence reads: CAWSGRGSGTGELFF. The CDR3 DNA sequence: TGTGCCTGGAGTGGAAGGGGGTCGGGCACCGGGGAGCTGTTTTTT. The chain has TRBV30 and TRBJ2-2, with a weak D call TRBD1 (6 bases). The length of the CDR3 is 15 residues. CDR1 GTSNPN and CDR2 SVGIG come from the germline V gene (reference sequence). V lost 1 base and J 4 bases, leaving 13 bases between the germline ends.

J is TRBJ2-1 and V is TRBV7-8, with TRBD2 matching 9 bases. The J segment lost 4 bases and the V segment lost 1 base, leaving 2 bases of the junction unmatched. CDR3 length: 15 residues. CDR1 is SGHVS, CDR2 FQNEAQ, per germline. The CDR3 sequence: CASSLGSGGYNEQFF. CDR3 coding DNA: TGTGCCAGCAGCTTAGGTAGCGGGGGTTACAATGAGCAGTTCTTC.

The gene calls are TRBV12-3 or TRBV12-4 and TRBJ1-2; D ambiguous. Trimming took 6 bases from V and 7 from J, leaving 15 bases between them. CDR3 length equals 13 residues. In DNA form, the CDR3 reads TGTGCCAGCAGCGGTGTAGTTCTGAGTGGCTACACCTTC. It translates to CASSGVVLSGYTF.

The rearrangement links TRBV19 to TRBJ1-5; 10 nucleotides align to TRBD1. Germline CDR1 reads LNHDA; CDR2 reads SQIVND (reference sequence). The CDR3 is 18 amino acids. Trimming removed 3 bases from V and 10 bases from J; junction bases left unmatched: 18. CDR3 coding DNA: TGTGCCAGTAGTATGTTTGGGACAGGGGTTCCCCCTTGGAAACCCCAGCATTTT. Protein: CASSMFGTGVPPWKPQHF.

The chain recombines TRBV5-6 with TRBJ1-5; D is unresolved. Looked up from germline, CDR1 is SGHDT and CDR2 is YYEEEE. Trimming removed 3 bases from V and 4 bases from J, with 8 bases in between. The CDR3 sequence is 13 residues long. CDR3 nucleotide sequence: TGTGCCAGCAGCTGGGCCTTGAATCAGCCCCAGCATTTT. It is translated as CASSWALNQPQHF.

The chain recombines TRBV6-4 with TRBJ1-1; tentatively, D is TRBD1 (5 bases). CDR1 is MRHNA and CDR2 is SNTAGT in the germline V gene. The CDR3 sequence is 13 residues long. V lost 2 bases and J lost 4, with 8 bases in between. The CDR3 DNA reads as TGTGCCAGCAGTGACCGGGGGGGCACTGAAGCTTTCTTT. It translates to CASSDRGGTEAFF.

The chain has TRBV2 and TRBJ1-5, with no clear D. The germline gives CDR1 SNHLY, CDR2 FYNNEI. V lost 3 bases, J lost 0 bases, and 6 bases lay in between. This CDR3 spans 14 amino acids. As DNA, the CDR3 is TGTGCCAGCAGTGATATTAATAGCAATCAGCCCCAGCATTTT. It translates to CASSDINSNQPQHF. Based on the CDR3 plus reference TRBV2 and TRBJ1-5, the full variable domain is EPEVTQTPSHQVTQMGQEVILRCVPISNHLYFYWYRQILGQKVEFLVSFYNNEISEKSEIFDDQFSVERPDGSNFTLKIRSTKLEDSAMYFCASSDINSNQPQHFGDGTRLSIL.

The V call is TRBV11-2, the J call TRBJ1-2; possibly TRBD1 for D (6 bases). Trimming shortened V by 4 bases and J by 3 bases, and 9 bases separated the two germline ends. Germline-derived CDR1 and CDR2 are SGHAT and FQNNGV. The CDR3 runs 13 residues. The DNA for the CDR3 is TGTGCCAGCAGCTCTACAGGGTACTATGGCTACACCTTC. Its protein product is CASSSTGYYGYTF.

The CDR3 spells CASSPGWAAIYEQYF. DNA of the CDR3: TGTGCCAGCTCACCAGGCTGGGCTGCCATCTACGAGCAGTACTTC. The chain recombines TRBV18 with TRBJ2-7; D gene unclear. The CDR3 extends over 15 amino acids. Per the germline V gene, CDR1 is KGHSH and CDR2 is LQKENI. V lost 2 bases and J 3 bases, leaving 14 bases between the germline ends.

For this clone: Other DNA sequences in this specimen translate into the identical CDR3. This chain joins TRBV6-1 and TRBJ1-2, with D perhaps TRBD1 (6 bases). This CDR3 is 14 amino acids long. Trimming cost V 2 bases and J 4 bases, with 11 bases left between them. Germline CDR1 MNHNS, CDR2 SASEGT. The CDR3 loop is CASSEPGQPYGYTF. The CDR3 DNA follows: TGTGCCAGCAGTGAACCCGGACAGCCCTATGGCTACACCTTC.

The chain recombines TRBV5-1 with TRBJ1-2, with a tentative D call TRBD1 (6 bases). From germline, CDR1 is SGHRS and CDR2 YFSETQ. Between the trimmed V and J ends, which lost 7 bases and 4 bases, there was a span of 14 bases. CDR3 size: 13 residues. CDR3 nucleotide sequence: TGCGCCAGCGCCGGCTCAGGGGTCTATGGCTACACCTTC. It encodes CASAGSGVYGYTF.

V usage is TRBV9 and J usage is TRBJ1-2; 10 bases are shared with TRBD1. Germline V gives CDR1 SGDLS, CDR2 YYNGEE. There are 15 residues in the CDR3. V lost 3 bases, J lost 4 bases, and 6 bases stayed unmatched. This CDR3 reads CASSAGTGDSYGYTF. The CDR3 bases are TGTGCCAGCAGCGCCGGGACAGGGGATAGCTATGGCTACACCTTC.

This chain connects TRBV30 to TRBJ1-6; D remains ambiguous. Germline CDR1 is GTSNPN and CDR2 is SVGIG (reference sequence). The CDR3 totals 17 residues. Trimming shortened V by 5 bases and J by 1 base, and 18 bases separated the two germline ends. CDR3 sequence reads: CAWDQDLTGSYNSPLHF. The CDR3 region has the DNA TGTGCCTGGGATCAGGACCTAACGGGATCCTATAATTCACCCCTCCACTTT.

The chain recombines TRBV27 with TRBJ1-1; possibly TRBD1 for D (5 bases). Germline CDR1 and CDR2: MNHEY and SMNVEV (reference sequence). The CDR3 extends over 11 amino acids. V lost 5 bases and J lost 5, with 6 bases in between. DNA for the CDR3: TGTGCCAGCAGTGACAGAACTGAAGCTTTCTTT. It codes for CASSDRTEAFF.

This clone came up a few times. The DNA of the CDR3 is TGTGCCAGCAGCATCGGGACTAGCTCCTACAATGAGCAGTTCTTC. Its protein product is CASSIGTSSYNEQFF. V gene TRBV7-2 combines with J gene TRBJ2-1; TRBD2 matches at 8 bases. V shed 5 bases, J shed 0 bases, and the junction held 3 bases outside the gene matches. The CDR3 loop spans 15 amino acids. Germline loops: CDR1 SGHTA, CDR2 FQGNSA.

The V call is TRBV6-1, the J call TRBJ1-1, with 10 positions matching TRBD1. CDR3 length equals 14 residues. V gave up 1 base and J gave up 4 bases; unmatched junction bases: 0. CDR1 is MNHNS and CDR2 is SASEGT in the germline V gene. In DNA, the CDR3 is TGTGCCAGCAGTGAAGGGACAGGGGGCACTGAAGCTTTCTTT. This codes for CASSEGTGGTEAFF.

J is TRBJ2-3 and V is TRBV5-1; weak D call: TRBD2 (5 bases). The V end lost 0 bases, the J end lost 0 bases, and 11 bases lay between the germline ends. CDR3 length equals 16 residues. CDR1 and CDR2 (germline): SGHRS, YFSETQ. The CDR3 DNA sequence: TGCGCCAGCAGCTTGGCCAGGAGCGGTAGCACAGATACGCAGTATTTT. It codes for CASSLARSGSTDTQYF.

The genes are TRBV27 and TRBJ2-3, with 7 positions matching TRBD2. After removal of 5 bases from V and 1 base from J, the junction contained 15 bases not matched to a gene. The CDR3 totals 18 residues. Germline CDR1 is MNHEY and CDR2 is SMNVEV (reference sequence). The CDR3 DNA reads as TGTGCCAGCAGTCAAAAGCCCCCCTCTAGCGGCCGCACAGATACGCAGTATTTT. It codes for CASSQKPPSSGRTDTQYF.